A selection of T cell receptor beta chains follows, all from one sample in a study of T-cell reconstitution after alpha-beta-depleted transplantation in children. TCRdb reanalysed the PCR reads using MiXCR and keeps one entry per CDR3 protein. The sample carries 190,000 or so distinct CDR3 sequences, about 14% recorded once. The source was PBMCs from the stem cell graft donor, collected from the stem cell graft. Receptor source: a human donor who donated a stem cell graft to a child with acute lymphoblastic leukemia. The CDR3 runs from the conserved cysteine through the conserved F or W. Each record gives: clone size, CDR3 length, V gene, D gene, J gene, CDR3 protein, CDR3 DNA. The D gene is left open where the match is weak. Expanded clones are given a class, and other clones once, few, many or no size at all.

size: many
length: 12
V: TRBV20-1
D: -
J: TRBJ2-1
CDR3: CSVLGHGDGQFF
DNA: TGCAGTGTTTTGGGCCATGGGGATGGGCAGTTCTTC

size: -
length: 16
V: TRBV5-4
D: -
J: TRBJ2-7
CDR3: CASSGEGRGRVSEQYF
DNA: TGTGCCAGCAGCGGTGAGGGTCGGGGGCGAGTGAGCGAGCAGTACTTC

size: many
length: 16
V: TRBV10-2
D: TRBD2
J: TRBJ2-3
CDR3: CASSELGREGTDTQYF
DNA: TGCGCCAGCAGTGAGTTAGGGCGGGAGGGCACAGATACGCAGTATTTT

size: many
length: 14
V: TRBV5-4
D: TRBD2
J: TRBJ2-1
CDR3: CASSYGRSGDEQFF
DNA: TGTGCCAGCAGCTATGGTCGGAGCGGGGATGAGCAGTTCTTC

size: few
length: 14
V: TRBV27
D: -
J: TRBJ2-7
CDR3: CASSLLAGVNEQYF
DNA: TGTGCCAGCAGTTTATTGGCAGGGGTGAACGAGCAGTACTTC

size: many
length: 16
V: TRBV5-5
D: -
J: TRBJ2-1
CDR3: CASSTRGSEWGGEQFF
DNA: TGTGCCAGCAGTACCCGTGGTAGCGAGTGGGGTGGGGAGCAGTTCTTC

size: many
length: 12
V: TRBV5-1
D: -
J: TRBJ2-1
CDR3: CASSPNYNEQFF
DNA: TGCGCCAGCAGCCCAAACTACAATGAGCAGTTCTTC

size: many
length: 17
V: TRBV27
D: -
J: TRBJ2-7
CDR3: CASRDILRSALTYEQYF
DNA: TGTGCCAGCAGAGACATACTGAGAAGTGCTTTGACCTACGAGCAGTACTTC

size: many
length: 15
V: TRBV29-1
D: -
J: TRBJ2-5
CDR3: CSVYEGGGQKETQYF
DNA: TGCAGCGTCTATGAGGGGGGCGGTCAGAAAGAGACCCAGTACTTC

size: many
length: 15
V: TRBV5-1
D: -
J: TRBJ1-3
CDR3: CASSLVGSSGNTIYF
DNA: TGCGCCAGCAGCTTGGTTGGCAGCTCTGGAAACACCATATATTTT

size: many
length: 12
V: TRBV29-1
D: TRBD1
J: TRBJ1-1
CDR3: CSGRGRQGEAFF
DNA: TGCAGCGGGAGGGGAAGACAGGGCGAAGCTTTCTTT

size: many
length: 16
V: TRBV11-2
D: -
J: TRBJ1-2
CDR3: CASSMWGADINYGYTF
DNA: TGTGCCAGCAGCATGTGGGGGGCAGACATTAACTATGGCTACACCTTC

size: few
length: 14
V: TRBV11-3
D: TRBD1
J: TRBJ2-7
CDR3: CASSSLGQDNEQYF
DNA: TGTGCCAGCAGCTCCCTCGGACAGGACAACGAGCAGTACTTC

size: once
length: 13
V: TRBV18
D: TRBD1
J: TRBJ2-1
CDR3: CASSAGTENEQFF
DNA: TGTGCCAGCTCAGCTGGGACAGAAAATGAGCAGTTCTTC

size: few
length: 16
V: TRBV5-1
D: TRBD2
J: TRBJ2-1
CDR3: CASSIGTSGGYNEQFF
DNA: TGCGCCAGCAGCATCGGGACTAGCGGGGGTTACAATGAGCAGTTCTTC

size: many
length: 15
V: TRBV5-1
D: -
J: TRBJ2-1
CDR3: CASSPDTTGYNEQFF
DNA: TGCGCCAGCAGCCCGGATACGACAGGTTACAATGAGCAGTTCTTC

size: many
length: 12
V: TRBV20-1
D: -
J: TRBJ2-5
CDR3: CSARGVMGAQYF
DNA: TGCAGTGCTAGAGGAGTTATGGGGGCCCAGTACTTC

size: -
length: 13
V: TRBV20-1
D: TRBD2
J: TRBJ2-7
CDR3: CSARTSGAYEQYF
DNA: TGCAGTGCTCGGACTAGCGGGGCCTACGAGCAGTACTTC

size: many
length: 15
V: TRBV6-5
D: -
J: TRBJ1-2
CDR3: CASSYSYQGSYGYTF
DNA: TGTGCCAGCAGTTACTCCTATCAGGGGAGCTATGGCTACACCTTC

size: -
length: 15
V: TRBV20-1
D: -
J: TRBJ2-2
CDR3: CSARAWTVNTGELFF
DNA: TGCAGTGCTAGAGCCTGGACTGTTAACACCGGGGAGCTGTTTTTT

size: many
length: 13
V: TRBV7-9
D: -
J: TRBJ1-1
CDR3: CASTIGRGTEAFF
DNA: TGTGCCAGCACCATAGGACGGGGAACTGAAGCTTTCTTT

size: many
length: 13
V: TRBV6-1
D: -
J: TRBJ1-1
CDR3: CASRRGTNTEAFF
DNA: TGTGCCAGCAGAAGGGGTACGAACACTGAAGCTTTCTTT

size: -
length: 18
V: TRBV12-3/TRBV12-4
D: -
J: TRBJ2-3
CDR3: CASSLWAGYRALTDTQYF
DNA: TGTGCCAGCAGCCTTTGGGCCGGTTACAGGGCCCTCACAGATACGCAGTATTTT

size: many
length: 13
V: TRBV29-1
D: -
J: TRBJ1-1
CDR3: CGTVGQMNTEAFF
DNA: TGCGGCACCGTCGGCCAGATGAACACTGAAGCTTTCTTT

size: many
length: 14
V: TRBV20-1
D: -
J: TRBJ2-3
CDR3: CSASGTESTDTQYF
DNA: TGCAGTGCGTCCGGGACGGAAAGCACAGATACGCAGTATTTT

size: many
length: 14
V: TRBV20-1
D: -
J: TRBJ1-1
CDR3: CSARDFRENTEAFF
DNA: TGCAGTGCTAGAGACTTCAGGGAGAACACTGAAGCTTTCTTT

size: many
length: 13
V: TRBV20-1
D: -
J: TRBJ1-1
CDR3: CSARRQGRDEAFF
DNA: TGCAGTGCTAGGAGGCAGGGGAGGGATGAAGCTTTCTTT

size: few
length: 13
V: TRBV19
D: -
J: TRBJ2-5
CDR3: CASSISSQETQYF
DNA: TGTGCCAGTAGTATCAGCTCCCAAGAGACCCAGTACTTC

size: -
length: 13
V: TRBV7-8
D: -
J: TRBJ2-5
CDR3: CASSWTDQETQYF
DNA: TGTGCCAGCAGCTGGACAGACCAAGAGACCCAGTACTTC

size: many
length: 16
V: TRBV5-6
D: -
J: TRBJ1-3
CDR3: CASSLGGGSSGNTIYF
DNA: TGTGCCAGCAGCTTAGGCGGAGGGAGCTCTGGAAACACCATATATTTT